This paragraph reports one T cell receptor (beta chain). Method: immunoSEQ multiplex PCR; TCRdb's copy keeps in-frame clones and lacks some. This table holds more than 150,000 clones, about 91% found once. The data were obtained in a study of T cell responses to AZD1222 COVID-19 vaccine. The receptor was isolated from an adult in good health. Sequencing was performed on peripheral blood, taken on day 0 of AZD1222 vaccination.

The CDR3 sequence is CASSPGSGAAEAFF. CDR3 nucleotide sequence: TGTGCCAGCAGCCCCGGGTCGGGCGCGGCTGAAGCTTTCTTT. This rearrangement joins TRBV27 to TRBJ1-1; D uncertain. V lost 6 bases and J lost 6, with 17 bases in between. There are 14 residues in the CDR3. Germline-derived CDR1 and CDR2 are MNHEY and SMNVEV (reference sequence).